These 11 T cell receptor beta chains were sequenced from one sample in a study of follicular helper T cells after annual influenza vaccination. The data were produced by immunoSEQ multiplex PCR, yet TCRdb's version contains in-frame clones alone and is incomplete. The sample shows over 14,000 clones, about 81% of them seen only once. Noted time point: 2014-2015 season, 7 days after vaccination. This sample comprised CXCR5+ CD38- circulating T follicular helper cells from blood, obtained 7 days after influenza vaccination. The sample's subset: circulating Tfh, non-naive CD4+CXCR5+PD-1+ (ICOS+CD38+ or ICOS-CD38-). Receptor source: an adult who received the influenza vaccine.

The CDR3, as DNA: TGTGCCAGTCGGGCAGGGGGCGCCGGGGCCAACGTCCTGACTTTC. Residues: CASRAGGAGANVLTF. V is TRBV19 and J is TRBJ2-6; 8 positions match TRBD1. The CDR3 loop spans 15 amino acids. Germline lookup yields CDR1 LNHDA and CDR2 SQIVND (reference sequence). V gave up 8 bases and J gave up 4 bases; unmatched junction bases: 7.

The rearrangement uses TRBV9 and TRBJ2-1; TRBD2 agrees at 7 bases. The CDR3 loop spans 14 amino acids. Trimming at V came to 3 bases and at J to 4 bases, leaving 4 bases not matched to a gene. Germline V gene data show CDR1 as SGDLS and CDR2 as YYNGEE. The CDR3 protein is CASSATGGYNEQFF. The CDR3 coding sequence is TGTGCCAGCAGCGCGACGGGAGGATACAATGAGCAGTTCTTC.

This clone came up a few times. The chain recombines TRBV19 with TRBJ1-3; D gene uncertain. Germline V gene sequence: CDR1 LNHDA, CDR2 SQIVND (reference sequence). Between the trimmed V and J ends, which lost 6 bases and 0 bases, there was a span of 6 bases. The CDR3 has 13 amino acids. The CDR3 here is CASSEDSGNTIYF. For the CDR3, the DNA is TGTGCCAGTAGCGAGGACTCTGGAAACACCATATATTTT.

This clone has just a few counts. The chain recombines TRBV19 with TRBJ2-2, with 9 bases that match TRBD1. Germline trimming cut 5 bases from V and 5 bases from J; bases unmatched to any gene: 9. In germline, CDR1 is LNHDA, CDR2 SQIVND (reference sequence). The CDR3 spans 16 residues. CDR3 protein: CASSSPQGAYTGELFF. The CDR3 DNA reads as TGTGCCAGTAGTTCCCCACAGGGGGCTTATACCGGGGAGCTGTTTTTT.

The chain uses TRBV21-1 and TRBJ2-7; no DNA check was done on the table's D call, TRBD1. TRBV21-1 constitutes a pseudogene. The CDR3 is 17 amino acids. In DNA, the CDR3 is TGTGCCAGCAGCAAAACGAGGACAGGGGCCTCCTCCTACGAGCAGTACTTC. Amino acids: CASSKTRTGASSYEQYF.

The chain has TRBV7-6 and TRBJ1-1; weak D call: TRBD1 (6 bases). The V gene's germline CDR1 is SGHVS and CDR2 FNYEAQ. The germline V and J ends were trimmed by 4 bases and 0 bases, with 9 bases remaining between them. This CDR3 is 14 amino acids long. This CDR3 reads CASSSGQLNTEAFF. The CDR3 DNA is TGTGCCAGCAGCTCTGGACAGTTGAACACTGAAGCTTTCTTT.

The rearrangement joins TRBV7-2 to TRBJ2-7; the match to TRBD1 covers 7 bases. Germline V lookup: CDR1 SGHTA, CDR2 FQGNSA. The CDR3 extends over 15 amino acids. V shed 4 bases, J shed 2 bases, and the junction held 8 bases outside the gene matches. The CDR3 sequence: CASSSVGDRAYEQYF. The CDR3 region has the DNA TGTGCCAGCAGCTCTGTTGGTGACAGGGCCTACGAGCAGTACTTC.

The table lists this clone with a count of one. The V call is TRBV6-1, the J call TRBJ1-5; D is unclear. The V and J ends lost 2 bases and 4 bases respectively, with 6 bases between them. The CDR3 sequence is 13 residues long. The germline CDR1 and CDR2 sequences are MNHNS and SASEGT. Here the CDR3 reads CASSESANQPQHF. For the CDR3, the DNA is TGTGCCAGCAGTGAAAGCGCGAATCAGCCCCAGCATTTT.

The V and J genes are TRBV4-1 and TRBJ1-2; D not certain. The CDR3 has 16 amino acids. Germline V lookup: CDR1 MGHRA, CDR2 YSYEKL. The V end was cut by 3 bases, the J end by 2 bases, with 16 bases between. In DNA, the CDR3 is TGCGCCAGCAGCCACCGAGCGGCCAGCCAGAACTATGGCTACACCTTC. This codes for CASSHRAASQNYGYTF.

V usage is TRBV18 and J usage is TRBJ2-5, with 7 bases aligning to TRBD2. Germline CDR1 and CDR2: KGHSH and LQKENI. Trimming cost V 3 bases and J 5 bases; bases outside gene matches: 3. The CDR3 runs 13 residues. The CDR3 here is CASSPAGGETQYF. The CDR3 DNA is TGTGCCAGCTCACCGGCCGGGGGGGAGACCCAGTACTTC. The variable domain in full, completed from reference TRBV18 and TRBJ2-5, reads NAGVMQNPRHLVRRRGQEARLRCSPMKGHSHVYWYRQLPEEGLKFMVYLQKENIIDESGMPKERFSAEFPKEGPSILRIQQVVRGDSAAYFCASSPAGGETQYFGPGTRLLVL.

This clone was picked up one time. The chain links TRBV15 to TRBJ1-5, with 12 bases lining up with TRBD1. CDR1 and CDR2 from the germline V gene are LNHNV and YYDKDF (reference sequence). The CDR3 contains 17 residues. V gave up 4 bases and J gave up 2 bases; unmatched junction bases: 6. The CDR3 DNA sequence: TGTGCCACCAGCAAGGGACAGGGGGCTGGGGGCAATCAGCCCCAGCATTTT. Residues: CATSKGQGAGGNQPQHF.